Shown below are 32 T cell receptor beta chains from a single sample sequenced in a study of blood T cell repertoires in COVID-19. Method: immunoSEQ multiplex PCR; TCRdb's copy keeps in-frame clones and lacks some. This table holds fewer than 350,000 clones, roughly 88% found once. Material: peripheral blood. The source is a man younger than 35 with active or convalescent COVID-19.

The rearrangement uses TRBV11-2 and TRBJ2-2; 9 bases fit TRBD2. Trimming removed 1 base from V and 5 bases from J; junction bases left unmatched: 5. The CDR3 loop spans 16 amino acids. Per germline, CDR1 SGHAT and CDR2 FQNNGV. The CDR3 region has the DNA TGTGCCAGCAGCTTAGGCGGGCTAGCGGGGACCGGGGAGCTGTTTTTT. Protein product: CASSLGGLAGTGELFF.

This sequence joins TRBV13 and TRBJ2-5; 7 positions match TRBD1. The CDR3 loop spans 14 amino acids. V shed 5 bases and J 4 bases; nucleotides not matched to a gene: 7. Germline loops: CDR1 PRHDT, CDR2 FYEKMQ (reference sequence). CDR3 loop: CASSPQTGLETQYF. As DNA, the CDR3 is TGTGCCAGCAGCCCGCAGACAGGGCTAGAGACCCAGTACTTC.

The chain recombines TRBV4-1 with TRBJ2-7; TRBD2 matches at 7 bases. Germline values: CDR1 MGHRA, CDR2 YSYEKL. This CDR3 spans 15 amino acids. Trimming took 1 base from V and 6 from J; bases not matched to a gene: 9. CDR3 amino acids: CASSQARGGSGEQYF. In DNA, the CDR3 is TGCGCCAGCAGCCAAGCGCGCGGGGGTTCGGGCGAGCAGTACTTC.

The chain recombines TRBV4-1 with TRBJ1-5; 11 bases are shared with TRBD1. This CDR3 contains 16 residues. Looked up from germline, CDR1 is MGHRA and CDR2 is YSYEKL. Trimming took 4 bases from V and 3 from J; bases not matched to a gene: 5. CDR3 residues: CASSPRTGGSNQPQHF. DNA of the CDR3: TGCGCCAGCAGCCCCCGGACAGGGGGCTCCAATCAGCCCCAGCATTTT.

This clone was detected once. The chain is built from TRBV7-6 and TRBJ2-2; D may be TRBD2 (6 bases). The CDR3 sequence is 14 residues long. The V gene's germline CDR1 is SGHVS and CDR2 FNYEAQ. V was clipped by 5 bases and J by 6 bases, with 13 bases between them. The DNA for the CDR3 is TGTGCCAGCAGCGGGGGGATCCTCCCCGGGGAGCTGTTTTTT. It encodes CASSGGILPGELFF.

The genes are TRBV19 and TRBJ1-5; D not certain. Trimming removed 1 base from V and 3 bases from J, with 7 bases in between. Germline-derived CDR1 and CDR2 are LNHDA and SQIVND (reference sequence). CDR3 length: 14 amino acids. CDR3 amino acids: CASSIGRDNQPQHF. In DNA, the CDR3 is TGTGCCAGTAGTATAGGTCGAGACAATCAGCCCCAGCATTTT. The full variable domain, completed using reference TRBV19 and TRBJ1-5, is DGGITQSPKYLFRKEGQNVTLSCEQNLNHDAMYWYRQDPGQGLRLIYYSQIVNDFQKGDIAEGYSVSREKKESFPLTVTSAQKNPTAFYLCASSIGRDNQPQHFGDGTRLSIL.

The CDR3 nucleotides read TGTGCCAGCTCAGCGACAGGGGGCGGCAATCAGCCCCAGCATTTT. This sequence encodes CASSATGGGNQPQHF. This chain uses TRBV18 with TRBJ1-5; TRBD1 matches 10 bases. The CDR3 is made up of 15 amino acids. The ends lost 5 bases at V and 2 bases at J; junction bases unmatched: 3. Germline V CDR1 and CDR2: KGHSH, LQKENI.

The V gene is TRBV6-6, the J gene TRBJ1-3; possibly TRBD1 for D (5 bases). V lost 5 bases and J 5 bases, leaving 22 bases between the germline ends. Germline CDR1 is MNHNY and CDR2 is SVGAGI (reference sequence). The CDR3 spans 17 residues. CDR3: CASSPLRGGGVRNTIYF. In DNA form, the CDR3 reads TGTGCCAGCAGTCCTCTTCGTGGCGGGGGGGTTCGAAACACCATATATTTT.

The chain is built from TRBV12-3 or TRBV12-4 and TRBJ2-7; tentatively, D is TRBD1 (6 bases). The CDR3 spans 12 residues. V shed 6 bases and J shed 9 bases, with 15 bases lying between them. CDR3 sequence: CASRSGVGWQYF. The CDR3 coding sequence is TGTGCCAGCAGATCAGGGGTGGGGTGGCAGTACTTC.

As regards this clone: A junction boundary mismatches the germline segment, possibly from a read error. V and J are TRBV19 and TRBJ1-1, with 7 nucleotides matching TRBD1. Germline V gives CDR1 LNHDA, CDR2 SQIVND (reference sequence). The CDR3 has 13 amino acids. CDR3: CASSLDRDTEAFF. Here the CDR3 DNA reads TGTGCCAGTAGTCTAGACAGGGACACTGAAGCTTTCTTT.

The chain uses TRBV12-5 and TRBJ1-1; a possible D gene is TRBD1 (5 bases). Germline-derived CDR1 and CDR2 are LGHNT and FRNRAP. V lost 5 bases to trimming and J lost 10 bases, with 11 bases between them. The CDR3 covers 11 residues. CDR3 region: CASGTAGGAFF. The CDR3 nucleotides read TGTGCTAGTGGTACAGCCGGGGGAGCTTTCTTT.

The chain uses TRBV12-3 or TRBV12-4 and TRBJ2-2; 7 bases are a match to TRBD1. This CDR3 comprises 13 residues. Trimming cost V 10 bases and J 4 bases; bases outside gene matches: 6. CDR3 coding DNA: TGTGCCACCAGGGGACAGCCCACCGGGGAGCTGTTTTTT. It translates to CATRGQPTGELFF.

This chain links TRBV5-4 with TRBJ2-5; D ambiguous. The CDR3 covers 14 residues. V was clipped by 0 bases and J by 1 base, with 7 bases between them. Looked up from germline, CDR1 is SGHNT and CDR2 is YYREEE (reference sequence). The CDR3 sequence is CASSLDPLQETQYF. The CDR3 DNA reads as TGTGCCAGCAGCTTGGATCCTCTCCAAGAGACCCAGTACTTC. Drawing the rest from reference TRBV5-4 and TRBJ2-5, the complete variable domain is ETGVTQSPTHLIKTRGQQVTLRCSSQSGHNTVSWYQQALGQGPQFIFQYYREEENGRGNFPPRFSGLQFPNYSSELNVNALELDDSALYLCASSLDPLQETQYFGPGTRLLVL.

This chain links TRBV11-3 with TRBJ2-1, with TRBD1 matching 9 bases. Trimming at V came to 3 bases and at J to 4 bases, leaving 4 bases not matched to a gene. Germline V lookup: CDR1 SGHNT, CDR2 YENEEA. This CDR3 contains 15 residues. The CDR3 loop is CASSLGQGFYNEQFF. In DNA, the CDR3 is TGTGCCAGCAGCTTGGGACAGGGCTTTTACAATGAGCAGTTCTTC.

This clone was observed a single time. V usage is TRBV6-6 and J usage is TRBJ1-1; D might be TRBD1 (6 bases). The CDR3 is 14 residues long. In germline, CDR1 is MNHNY, CDR2 SVGAGI (reference sequence). Trimming stripped 5 bases from V and 5 bases from J, with 15 bases between. The CDR3 loop reads CASSHNGGQTEAFF. The CDR3 coding sequence is TGTGCCAGCAGTCACAACGGGGGGCAGACTGAAGCTTTCTTT.

V and J are TRBV11-2 and TRBJ2-2, with 12 bases identical to TRBD2. J was trimmed by 7 bases and V by 4 bases; bases with no gene match: 16. The CDR3 totals 19 residues. Germline lookup yields CDR1 SGHAT and CDR2 FQNNGV. CDR3 in DNA: TGTGCCAGCAGCTACCCCGGACTAGCGGGGCCTTCGCGGGGCGGGGAGCTGTTTTTT. It specifies CASSYPGLAGPSRGGELFF.

This chain links TRBV6-2 or TRBV6-3 with TRBJ1-2; possibly TRBD1 for D (5 bases). Deletions cut 2 bases from V and 6 bases from J, with 10 bases between. Germline-derived CDR1 and CDR2 are MNHEY and SVGEGT. The CDR3 totals 13 residues. CDR3: CASSYGRAHGYTF. CDR3 nucleotide sequence: TGTGCCAGCAGTTACGGCAGGGCCCATGGCTACACCTTC.

The chain combines TRBV24-1 with TRBJ1-1, with D unclear. This CDR3 spans 14 amino acids. The germline V gene encodes CDR1 KGHDR and CDR2 SFDVKD. Trimming shortened V by 8 bases and J by 6 bases, and 18 bases separated the two germline ends. The CDR3 sequence: CATKQIHRRPEAFF. The CDR3 region has the DNA TGTGCCACCAAACAAATTCACAGAAGACCTGAAGCTTTCTTT.

The chain links TRBV2 to TRBJ1-3; D gene ambiguous. Germline V CDR1 and CDR2: SNHLY, FYNNEI. V was clipped by 6 bases and J by 0 bases, with 9 bases between them. The CDR3 contains 14 residues. For the CDR3, the DNA is TGTGCCAGCAGCGTACAGAGCTCTGGAAACACCATATATTTT. Translated: CASSVQSSGNTIYF. Full variable domain (outside the CDR3, taken from reference TRBV2 and TRBJ1-3): EPEVTQTPSHQVTQMGQEVILRCVPISNHLYFYWYRQILGQKVEFLVSFYNNEISEKSEIFDDQFSVERPDGSNFTLKIRSTKLEDSAMYFCASSVQSSGNTIYFGEGSWLTVV.

This clone was recorded a few times. This chain joins TRBV5-1 and TRBJ1-1; possible D gene TRBD1, 5 bases. Germline V gene data show CDR1 as SGHRS and CDR2 as YFSETQ. V dropped 2 bases and J dropped 3 bases, with 8 bases sitting between them. The CDR3 is made up of 13 amino acids. The DNA of the CDR3 is TGCGCCAGCAGCTTCTCCAGGGACACTGAAGCTTTCTTT. This gives the protein CASSFSRDTEAFF.

The chain is built from TRBV7-8 and TRBJ2-1, with a possible D match to TRBD2 (7 bases). Germline V gene data show CDR1 as SGHVS and CDR2 as FQNEAQ. This CDR3 is built from 14 residues. V was shortened by 7 bases and J by 7 bases, with 17 bases between the two germline ends. The CDR3 sequence is CASTRGPGGNEQFF. CDR3 DNA sequence: TGTGCCAGCACCCGGGGGCCGGGGGGTAATGAGCAGTTCTTC. Full variable domain (missing parts from reference TRBV7-8 and TRBJ2-1): GAGVSQSPRYKVAKRGQDVALRCDPISGHVSLFWYQQALGQGPEFLTYFQNEAQLDKSGLPSDRFFAERPEGSVSTLKIQRTQQEDSAVYLCASTRGPGGNEQFFGPGTRLTVL.

V gene TRBV27 combines with J gene TRBJ2-4, with D unclear. The V gene's germline CDR1 is MNHEY and CDR2 SMNVEV (reference sequence). The CDR3 has 14 amino acids. V gave up 8 bases and J gave up 0 bases, with 11 bases separating them. The CDR3 nucleotides read TGTGCCAGCCGTTCTCCCCTAGCCAAAAACATTCAGTACTTC. Amino acids: CASRSPLAKNIQYF.

With regard to this clone: The same CDR3 is also encoded by other DNA sequences in this sample. This rearrangement joins TRBV6-5 to TRBJ1-3; D might be TRBD1 (6 bases). The CDR3 length is 14 residues. Germline V gene sequence: CDR1 MNHEY, CDR2 SVGAGI. The V gene lost 2 bases and the J gene lost 4 bases, with 9 bases spanning the gap. The CDR3 sequence: CASSYGQGGNTIYF. The CDR3 DNA reads TGTGCCAGCAGTTACGGCCAGGGGGGAAACACCATATATTTT.

The J gene is TRBJ1-1, the V gene TRBV29-1, with D possibly being TRBD1 (6 bases). The V end lost 7 bases, the J end lost 1 base, and 10 bases lay between the germline ends. The CDR3 has 12 amino acids. Germline CDR1 and CDR2: SQVTM and ANQGSEA. The chain's CDR3 is CSGYRENTEAFF. CDR3 nucleotide sequence: TGCAGCGGTTACAGGGAGAACACTGAAGCTTTCTTT.

The chain is built from TRBV11-2 and TRBJ1-1, with a weak D call TRBD1 (5 bases). V was cut by 6 bases and J by 1 base, with 15 bases left in between. CDR1 is SGHAT and CDR2 is FQNNGV in the germline V gene. The CDR3 totals 15 residues. This chain's CDR3 is CASRKIRGGNTEAFF. For the CDR3, the DNA is TGTGCCAGCAGGAAAATAAGGGGTGGGAACACTGAAGCTTTCTTT.

V usage is TRBV11-3 and J usage is TRBJ2-2; perhaps TRBD2 as D (6 bases). V was shortened by 5 bases and J by 3 bases, with 10 bases between the two germline ends. The germline CDR1 and CDR2 sequences are SGHNT and YENEEA. CDR3 length: 14 amino acids. The CDR3 sequence: CASSAGTHTGELFF. The CDR3 DNA follows: TGTGCCAGCAGCGCGGGGACCCACACCGGGGAGCTGTTTTTT.

The CDR3 DNA follows: TGTGCCAGCAGCCAAAGACGGGACTATGGCTACACCTTC. Residues: CASSQRRDYGYTF. The chain employs TRBV14 and TRBJ1-2; D call uncertain. CDR3 length: 13 residues. Trimming pared 2 bases from V and 3 bases from J, leaving 7 bases between. The germline gives CDR1 SGHDN, CDR2 FVKESK.

The V call is TRBV4-1, the J call TRBJ2-1; 11 bases line up with TRBD2. Germline V gives CDR1 MGHRA, CDR2 YSYEKL. The CDR3 is 17 residues long. V lost 0 bases, J lost 6 bases, and 7 bases stayed unmatched. In nucleotides, the CDR3 is TGCGCCAGCAGCCAAGAACTAGCGGGGGCCCGGGGCAATGAGCAGTTCTTC. Translating gives CASSQELAGARGNEQFF.

This clone was detected once. CDR3 amino acids: CASSSRLVRANSKSIQYF. In DNA, the CDR3 is TGTGCCAGCAGCTCAAGACTAGTTCGGGCCAACTCAAAATCCATTCAGTACTTC. The chain carries TRBV7-2 and TRBJ2-4; TRBD2 is a possible D gene (6 bases). Germline V gene sequence: CDR1 SGHTA, CDR2 FQGNSA. The CDR3 contains 18 residues. V was clipped by 4 bases and J by 9 bases, with 28 bases between them.

J is TRBJ1-4 and V is TRBV6-6, with 9 bases identical to TRBD1. The V gene end was trimmed by 0 bases and the J gene end by 6 bases; junction bases not matched to a gene: 5. This CDR3 contains 16 residues. The germline CDR1 and CDR2 sequences are MNHNY and SVGAGI (reference sequence). CDR3 loop: CASSYSSGQGDEKLFF. For the CDR3, the DNA is TGTGCCAGCAGTTACTCGTCGGGACAGGGAGATGAAAAACTGTTTTTT.

The V call is TRBV12-3 or TRBV12-4, the J call TRBJ1-5, with 9 bases that match TRBD1. This CDR3 contains 13 residues. V shed 1 base, J shed 15 bases, and the junction held 7 bases outside the gene matches. As DNA, the CDR3 is TGTGCCAGCAGTTTAGGGGGACAGGGCTCCTGGCATTTT. Translating gives CASSLGGQGSWHF.

The chain uses TRBV27 and TRBJ2-6, with 12 bases aligning to TRBD2. V was clipped by 2 bases and J by 0 bases; unmatched bases: 11. The CDR3 is 21 residues long. Germline V lookup: CDR1 MNHEY, CDR2 SMNVEV (reference sequence). DNA for the CDR3: TGTGCCAGCAGTTTAACCCCCCGGACTAGCGGGGAAAGCTCTGGGGCCAACGTCCTGACTTTC. Amino acid sequence: CASSLTPRTSGESSGANVLTF.